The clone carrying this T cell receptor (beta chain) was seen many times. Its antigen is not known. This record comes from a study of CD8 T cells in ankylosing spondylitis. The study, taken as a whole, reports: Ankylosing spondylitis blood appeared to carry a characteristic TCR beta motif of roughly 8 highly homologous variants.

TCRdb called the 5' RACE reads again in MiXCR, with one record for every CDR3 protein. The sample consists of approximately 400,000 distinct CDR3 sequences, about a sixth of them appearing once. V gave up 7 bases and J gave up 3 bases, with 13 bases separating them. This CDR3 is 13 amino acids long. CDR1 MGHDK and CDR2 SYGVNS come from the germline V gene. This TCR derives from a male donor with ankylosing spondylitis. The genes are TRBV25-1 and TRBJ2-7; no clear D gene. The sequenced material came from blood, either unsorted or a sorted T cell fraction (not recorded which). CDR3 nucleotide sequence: TGTGCCAGCACCCCATCGGGCAGCTACGAGCAGTACTTC. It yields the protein CASTPSGSYEQYF.